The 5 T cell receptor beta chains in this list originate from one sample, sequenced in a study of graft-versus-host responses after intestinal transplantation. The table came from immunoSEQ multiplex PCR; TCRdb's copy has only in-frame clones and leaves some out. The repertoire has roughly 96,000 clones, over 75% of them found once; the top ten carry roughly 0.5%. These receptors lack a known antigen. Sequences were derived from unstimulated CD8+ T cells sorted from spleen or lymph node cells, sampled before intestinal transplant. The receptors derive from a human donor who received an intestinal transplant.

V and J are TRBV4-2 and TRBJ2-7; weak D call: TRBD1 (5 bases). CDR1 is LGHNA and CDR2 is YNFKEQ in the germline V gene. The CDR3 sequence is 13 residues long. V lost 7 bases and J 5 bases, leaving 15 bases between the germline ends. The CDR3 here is CASTASVGDEQYF. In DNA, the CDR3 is TGTGCCAGCACCGCTTCAGTAGGGGACGAGCAGTACTTC.

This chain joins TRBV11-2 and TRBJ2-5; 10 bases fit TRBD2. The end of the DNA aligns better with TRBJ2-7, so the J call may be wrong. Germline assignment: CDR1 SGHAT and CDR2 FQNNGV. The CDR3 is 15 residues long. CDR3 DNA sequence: TGTGCCAGCAGCTTAGGTAGCGGGAGGTCCTACGAGCAGTACTTC. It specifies CASSLGSGRSYEQYF.

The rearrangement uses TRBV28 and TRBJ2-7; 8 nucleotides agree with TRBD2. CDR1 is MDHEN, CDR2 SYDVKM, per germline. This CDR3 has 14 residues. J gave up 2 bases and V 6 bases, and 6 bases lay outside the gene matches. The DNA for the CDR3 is TGTGCCAGCAGACCCATAGCGGGAACCTACGAGCAGTACTTC. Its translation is CASRPIAGTYEQYF. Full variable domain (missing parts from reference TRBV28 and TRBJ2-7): DVKVTQSSRYLVKRTGEKVFLECVQDMDHENMFWYRQDPGLGLRLIYFSYDVKMKEKGDIPEGYSVSREKKERFSLILESASTNQTSMYLCASRPIAGTYEQYFGPGTRLTVT.

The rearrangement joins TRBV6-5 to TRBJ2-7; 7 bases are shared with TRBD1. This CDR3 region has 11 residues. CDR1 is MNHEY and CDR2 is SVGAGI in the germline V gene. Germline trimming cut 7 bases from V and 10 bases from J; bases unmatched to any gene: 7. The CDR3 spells CASTKGANQYF. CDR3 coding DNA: TGTGCCAGCACCAAGGGGGCCAATCAGTACTTC.

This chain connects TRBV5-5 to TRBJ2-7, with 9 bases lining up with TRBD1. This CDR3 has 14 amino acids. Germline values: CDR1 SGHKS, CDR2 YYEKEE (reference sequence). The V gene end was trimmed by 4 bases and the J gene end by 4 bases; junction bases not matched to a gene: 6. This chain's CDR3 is CASSIRQGGYEQYF. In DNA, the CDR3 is TGTGCCAGCAGCATCCGACAGGGGGGATACGAGCAGTACTTC.